The TCR beta chain under discussion was sequenced for a study of blood T cell repertoires in COVID-19. Overall study: PBMCs, B-cell-depleted T cells, or T cells were the source of the cDNA or gDNA that made up the material.

Measured with immunoSEQ multiplex PCR; TCRdb has only the in-frame clones, and not every one. The sample has approximately 210,000 clones; 83% are singletons. Germline V gives CDR1 MNHEY, CDR2 SVGEGT. V shed 6 bases, J shed 4 bases, and the junction held 7 bases outside the gene matches. This CDR3 is built from 14 residues. This clonotype was sampled from a man in his fifties or sixties with active or convalescent COVID-19. The V call is TRBV6-2 or TRBV6-3, the J call TRBJ1-2; 8 bases map to TRBD1. Sequencing used peripheral blood. CDR3 DNA sequence: TGTGCCAGCAGCGACAGGGGCTTCGGCTATGGCTACACCTTC. Its translation is CASSDRGFGYGYTF.